This is a list of T cell receptor beta chains from one sample in a study of regulatory T cells in long-lasting Graves disease. TCRdb passed the multiplex PCR reads through MiXCR, listing each CDR3 protein once. This sample has fewer than 400,000 distinct CDR3 sequences; more than 20% occur once, and the top ten carry around 20%. The material was peripheral blood mononuclear cells (PBMCs), obtained when the disease was refractory, from a patient treated with antithyroid drugs. These TCRs come from a female donor with Graves disease. Each CDR3 is given with its conserved first and last residue. The D gene is left open where the match is weak. Rows may omit the clone size; those that give it use once, few, many or a size class.

v_gene: TRBV4-2
j_gene: TRBJ1-5
d_gene: TRBD1
len: 15
abundance: .
CDR3aa: CASRRDRESNQPQHF
CDR3nt: TGTGCCAGCAGGCGGGACAGGGAGAGCAATCAGCCCCAGCATTTT

v_gene: TRBV7-8
j_gene: TRBJ2-7
d_gene: TRBD1
len: 17
abundance: once
CDR3aa: CTSSLQAWDREQQEQYF
CDR3nt: TGTACCAGCAGCCTTCAAGCGTGGGACAGGGAACAACAAGAGCAGTACTTC

v_gene: TRBV7-2
j_gene: TRBJ2-1
d_gene: .
len: 18
abundance: few
CDR3aa: CASSLAQGATPWDNEQFF
CDR3nt: TGTGCCAGCAGCTTAGCTCAGGGTGCTACCCCATGGGACAATGAGCAGTTCTTC

v_gene: TRBV4-1
j_gene: TRBJ1-4
d_gene: TRBD1
len: 14
abundance: .
CDR3aa: CASRHRGLGEKLFF
CDR3nt: TGCGCCAGCAGGCACAGGGGGCTGGGTGAAAAACTGTTTTTT

v_gene: TRBV15
j_gene: TRBJ1-2
d_gene: .
len: 13
abundance: many
CDR3aa: CATSRDGAYGYTF
CDR3nt: TGTGCCACCAGCCGGGACGGAGCGTATGGCTACACCTTC

v_gene: TRBV27
j_gene: TRBJ2-6
d_gene: .
len: 18
abundance: .
CDR3aa: CASSGKQGTSSGANVLTF
CDR3nt: TGTGCCAGCAGCGGAAAACAGGGTACTAGCTCTGGGGCCAACGTCCTGACTTTC

v_gene: TRBV5-4
j_gene: TRBJ2-5
d_gene: .
len: 14
abundance: .
CDR3aa: CASSLATAQETQYF
CDR3nt: TGTGCCAGCAGCTTAGCAACAGCCCAAGAGACCCAGTACTTC

v_gene: TRBV27
j_gene: TRBJ2-7
d_gene: TRBD2
len: 14
abundance: many
CDR3aa: CASRLTSGVYEQYF
CDR3nt: TGTGCCAGCAGACTGACTAGCGGCGTCTACGAGCAGTACTTC

v_gene: TRBV20-1
j_gene: TRBJ2-3
d_gene: TRBD2
len: 13
abundance: many
CDR3aa: CSAPSGGPYTQYF
CDR3nt: TGCAGTGCGCCTAGCGGGGGACCCTATACGCAGTATTTT

v_gene: TRBV29-1
j_gene: TRBJ2-7
d_gene: TRBD2
len: 12
abundance: few
CDR3aa: CSVLAGTYAQYF
CDR3nt: TGCAGCGTGCTAGCGGGGACCTACGCGCAGTACTTC

v_gene: TRBV7-9
j_gene: TRBJ1-1
d_gene: .
len: 14
abundance: few
CDR3aa: CASSHRRMNTEAFF
CDR3nt: TGTGCCAGCAGCCATCGACGGATGAACACTGAAGCTTTCTTT

v_gene: TRBV11-2
j_gene: TRBJ2-5
d_gene: TRBD2
len: 17
abundance: many
CDR3aa: CASSRIRLAGRGETQYF
CDR3nt: TGTGCCAGCAGCCGAATCCGGCTAGCGGGTCGAGGAGAGACCCAGTACTTC

v_gene: TRBV9
j_gene: TRBJ2-5
d_gene: TRBD2
len: 15
abundance: .
CDR3aa: CASSVNGRAAETQYF
CDR3nt: TGTGCCAGCAGCGTAAACGGGAGGGCCGCAGAGACCCAGTACTTC

v_gene: TRBV11-2
j_gene: TRBJ1-4
d_gene: .
len: 13
abundance: many
CDR3aa: CASSLVGSAELFF
CDR3nt: TGTGCCAGCAGCTTAGTGGGCAGTGCTGAACTGTTTTTT

v_gene: TRBV6-5
j_gene: TRBJ1-1
d_gene: TRBD1
len: 15
abundance: many
CDR3aa: CASSYWTGGNTEAFF
CDR3nt: TGTGCCAGCAGTTACTGGACAGGGGGGAACACTGAAGCTTTCTTT

v_gene: TRBV5-5
j_gene: TRBJ1-1
d_gene: .
len: 14
abundance: .
CDR3aa: CASSSEGLPTEAFF
CDR3nt: TGTGCCAGCAGTTCTGAGGGGCTCCCCACTGAAGCTTTCTTT

v_gene: TRBV2
j_gene: TRBJ2-4
d_gene: TRBD2
len: 16
abundance: once
CDR3aa: CASSETSGLAKNIQYF
CDR3nt: TGTGCCAGCAGTGAGACTAGCGGACTAGCCAAAAACATTCAGTACTTC

v_gene: TRBV27
j_gene: TRBJ2-7
d_gene: .
len: 14
abundance: .
CDR3aa: CASSSKTTTYEQYF
CDR3nt: TGTGCCAGCAGTTCCAAGACCACGACCTACGAGCAGTACTTC

v_gene: TRBV5-1
j_gene: TRBJ2-1
d_gene: .
len: 15
abundance: few
CDR3aa: CASSDGGYSYNEQFF
CDR3nt: TGCGCCAGCAGCGACGGGGGCTACTCCTACAATGAGCAGTTCTTC

v_gene: TRBV29-1
j_gene: TRBJ2-7
d_gene: TRBD2
len: 12
abundance: .
CDR3aa: CSVRTSGYEQYF
CDR3nt: TGCAGCGTCCGGACTAGCGGCTACGAGCAGTACTTC

v_gene: TRBV4-1
j_gene: TRBJ2-5
d_gene: TRBD2
len: 15
abundance: .
CDR3aa: CASSQPGLAAETQYF
CDR3nt: TGCGCCAGCAGCCAACCCGGACTAGCTGCAGAGACCCAGTACTTC

v_gene: TRBV12-5
j_gene: TRBJ2-2
d_gene: .
len: 15
abundance: .
CDR3aa: CASGPSSTSAGELFF
CDR3nt: TGTGCTAGTGGTCCTTCTTCGACTAGTGCCGGGGAGCTGTTTTTT

v_gene: TRBV7-2
j_gene: TRBJ1-1
d_gene: .
len: 16
abundance: .
CDR3aa: CASSPRQNPMNTEAFF
CDR3nt: TGTGCCAGCAGCCCAAGACAGAACCCCATGAACACTGAAGCTTTCTTT

v_gene: TRBV20-1
j_gene: TRBJ2-5
d_gene: .
len: 12
abundance: few
CDR3aa: CSAPTRFETQYF
CDR3nt: TGCAGTGCCCCCACTAGGTTTGAGACCCAGTACTTC

v_gene: TRBV7-6
j_gene: TRBJ2-7
d_gene: TRBD1
len: 15
abundance: few
CDR3aa: CASSLQTGIPYEQYF
CDR3nt: TGTGCCAGCAGCCTGCAGACAGGGATCCCCTACGAGCAGTACTTC

v_gene: TRBV7-9
j_gene: TRBJ2-7
d_gene: .
len: 14
abundance: .
CDR3aa: CASSSGTLTYEQYF
CDR3nt: TGTGCCAGCAGCTCCGGGACTTTGACCTACGAGCAGTACTTC

v_gene: TRBV7-9
j_gene: TRBJ1-5
d_gene: TRBD1
len: 13
abundance: .
CDR3aa: CASSVTGKQPQHF
CDR3nt: TGTGCCAGCAGCGTGACAGGGAAACAGCCCCAGCATTTT

v_gene: TRBV4-3
j_gene: TRBJ2-2
d_gene: .
len: 16
abundance: .
CDR3aa: CASSQWASGDTGELFF
CDR3nt: TGCGCCAGCAGCCAATGGGCAAGCGGAGACACCGGGGAGCTGTTTTTT

v_gene: TRBV10-3
j_gene: TRBJ1-2
d_gene: .
len: 15
abundance: .
CDR3aa: CAISESYEPSYGYTF
CDR3nt: TGTGCCATCAGTGAGTCCTACGAGCCTAGCTATGGCTACACCTTC

v_gene: TRBV5-1
j_gene: TRBJ2-7
d_gene: .
len: 14
abundance: many
CDR3aa: CASSLGDSWDEQYF
CDR3nt: TGCGCCAGCAGCTTGGGGGACTCTTGGGACGAGCAGTACTTC

v_gene: TRBV7-2
j_gene: TRBJ2-7
d_gene: TRBD2
len: 16
abundance: many
CDR3aa: CASRSSLAGPLYEQYF
CDR3nt: TGTGCCAGCAGATCCTCCCTAGCGGGACCCCTATACGAGCAGTACTTC

v_gene: TRBV6-1
j_gene: TRBJ2-7
d_gene: TRBD2
len: 13
abundance: many
CDR3aa: CASTGLAGKEQYF
CDR3nt: TGTGCCAGCACTGGACTAGCGGGAAAGGAGCAGTACTTC

v_gene: TRBV28
j_gene: TRBJ2-1
d_gene: TRBD2
len: 16
abundance: .
CDR3aa: CASGNGLAGIYNERFF
CDR3nt: TGTGCCAGCGGGAATGGACTAGCGGGGATCTACAATGAGCGGTTCTTC

v_gene: TRBV19
j_gene: TRBJ2-6
d_gene: TRBD1
len: 16
abundance: few
CDR3aa: CASRGTAPSGANVLTF
CDR3nt: TGTGCCAGTAGAGGGACAGCTCCCTCTGGGGCCAACGTCCTGACTTTC

v_gene: TRBV12-3/TRBV12-4
j_gene: TRBJ2-5
d_gene: TRBD1
len: 16
abundance: many
CDR3aa: CASSTRPGGREETQYF
CDR3nt: TGTGCCAGCAGTACGCGTCCAGGGGGACGAGAAGAGACCCAGTACTTC

v_gene: TRBV12-3/TRBV12-4
j_gene: TRBJ2-1
d_gene: .
len: 17
abundance: few
CDR3aa: CASSLYENLLSYNEQFF
CDR3nt: TGTGCCAGCAGTTTATATGAGAACCTCCTGTCCTACAATGAGCAGTTCTTC

v_gene: TRBV20-1
j_gene: TRBJ2-5
d_gene: .
len: 15
abundance: many
CDR3aa: CSARPPGLVGGTQYF
CDR3nt: TGCAGTGCTAGACCTCCGGGTCTTGTCGGGGGGACCCAGTACTTC

v_gene: TRBV3-1
j_gene: TRBJ1-4
d_gene: .
len: 15
abundance: .
CDR3aa: CASSQGPSSNEKLFF
CDR3nt: TGTGCCAGCAGCCAAGGGCCGTCGAGTAATGAAAAACTGTTTTTT

v_gene: TRBV29-1
j_gene: TRBJ2-1
d_gene: .
len: 13
abundance: .
CDR3aa: CSVRDDRTNEQFF
CDR3nt: TGCAGCGTGAGAGACGACAGGACCAATGAGCAGTTCTTC

v_gene: TRBV24-1
j_gene: TRBJ2-2
d_gene: TRBD1
len: 18
abundance: .
CDR3aa: CATSDPPLGQGYTGELFF
CDR3nt: TGTGCCACCAGTGATCCGCCTCTCGGACAGGGGTACACCGGGGAGCTGTTTTTT

v_gene: TRBV30
j_gene: TRBJ1-2
d_gene: .
len: 12
abundance: .
CDR3aa: CAWSSLNYGYTF
CDR3nt: TGTGCCTGGAGTAGCCTAAACTATGGCTACACCTTC

v_gene: TRBV30
j_gene: TRBJ2-7
d_gene: .
len: 14
abundance: .
CDR3aa: CAWSAGGVGHEQYF
CDR3nt: TGTGCCTGGAGTGCTGGGGGAGTAGGGCACGAGCAGTACTTC

v_gene: TRBV7-9
j_gene: TRBJ2-7
d_gene: .
len: 16
abundance: many
CDR3aa: CASSPPRGEETYEQYF
CDR3nt: TGTGCCAGCAGCCCACCCCGCGGCGAGGAGACCTACGAGCAGTACTTC

v_gene: TRBV7-2
j_gene: TRBJ1-2
d_gene: .
len: 12
abundance: many
CDR3aa: CASSLGGGGYTF
CDR3nt: TGTGCCAGCAGCTTAGGAGGCGGTGGCTACACCTTC

v_gene: TRBV4-3
j_gene: TRBJ1-6
d_gene: .
len: 17
abundance: few
CDR3aa: CASSPDGAGSSNSPLHF
CDR3nt: TGCGCCAGCAGCCCCGATGGAGCAGGGTCTTCGAATTCACCCCTCCACTTT

v_gene: TRBV4-1
j_gene: TRBJ2-5
d_gene: .
len: 14
abundance: few
CDR3aa: CASSQGEFFETQYF
CDR3nt: TGCGCCAGCAGCCAAGGTGAATTTTTTGAGACCCAGTACTTC

v_gene: TRBV28
j_gene: TRBJ2-5
d_gene: .
len: 16
abundance: many
CDR3aa: CASSSPTTEAQETQYF
CDR3nt: TGTGCCAGCAGTTCCCCCACGACAGAAGCTCAAGAGACCCAGTACTTC